The TCR beta chain described here comes from a study of T cell responses to AZD1222 COVID-19 vaccine. Study-wide results and caveats: No day 14 peak samples; only post-peak repertoires were characterized.

This clone was seen once. The antigen is undetermined. The V and J ends lost 3 bases and 6 bases, in that order; junction bases with no gene match: 8. The germline gives CDR1 SGHAT, CDR2 FQNNGV. This CDR3 has 15 amino acids. Generated by immunoSEQ multiplex PCR, the TCRdb table keeps only in-frame clones and is missing some. Of 75,000 to 85,000 clones detected, about 90% appear once; the ten largest clones hold 24%. This sequence joins TRBV11-2 and TRBJ2-3; 8 bases align to TRBD1. Sequenced here: peripheral blood, sampled on day 0 of AZD1222 vaccination. This TCR derives from an adult in good health. CDR3 protein: CASSLDRDAGDTQYF. The CDR3 DNA follows: TGTGCCAGCAGCTTGGACAGGGATGCCGGGGATACGCAGTATTTT.